The rows below give T cell receptor beta chains drawn from one sample of a study of OX40 agonist ivuxolimab in advanced cancers. This table comes from immunoSEQ multiplex PCR, and its TCRdb copy is limited to in-frame clones, with some not included. Among tens of thousands of clones listed, roughly 82% were seen once. The sequencing used CD4+ or CD8+ T cells sorted from blood, collected in a trial of the OX40 agonist ivuxolimab. Receptors originate from an adult with an advanced solid tumor such as melanoma, head and neck, liver or kidney cancer. Each CDR3 is given without its conserved first and last residue. Size is stated for part of the rows, as once, few or many counts, or as a class when the clone is expanded.

TRBJ2-5 | TRBV5-8 | NA | ASSFKRGLFQETQY
TRBJ1-1 | TRBV18 | NA | ASSLQGNTEAF
TRBJ1-1 | TRBV10-3 | NA | AISEDRGREAF
TRBJ2-3 | TRBV5-4 | NA | ASSPQLAGGSDTQY
TRBJ2-3 | TRBV7-2 | NA | ASSLGFSGGRGDTQY
TRBJ2-2 | TRBV7-3 | NA | ASSRDAANTGELF
TRBJ2-7 | TRBV2 | few | ASSGGGYEQY
TRBJ1-1 | TRBV7-2 | NA | ASSRGADTEAF
TRBJ2-3 | TRBV11-3 | NA | ASSLDRRTPFYGTDTQY
TRBJ2-7 | TRBV7-4 | NA | ASSFQAVSYEQY
TRBJ2-2 | TRBV19 | NA | ASSIGGRGAGELF
TRBJ1-2 | TRBV13 | NA | ASSSKGGDYGYT
TRBJ2-1 | TRBV11-2 | NA | ASSLGGSSYNEQF
TRBJ2-3 | TRBV4-1 | NA | ASSQDRGGGALDTQY
TRBJ2-3 | TRBV18 | NA | ASSPDRGYRWDTQY
TRBJ2-1 | TRBV11-3 | NA | ASSVTPPGLARNEQF
TRBJ2-2 | TRBV19 | NA | ASSIAAGRGELF
TRBJ1-6 | TRBV6-1 | NA | ASSEQGVGNSPLH
TRBJ2-5 | TRBV19 | NA | ASSQTKQETQY
TRBJ2-3 | TRBV18 | NA | ASSPTFRRGKGTDTQY
TRBJ2-3 | TRBV6-5 | NA | ASSYSKGQGADTQY
TRBJ1-3 | TRBV7-6 | NA | ASSPTGDVGNTIY
TRBJ2-3 | TRBV28 | NA | ASRPLPGDSTDTQY
TRBJ2-2 | TRBV7-2 | NA | ASSRQGANTGELF
TRBJ2-7 | TRBV7-9 | NA | ASTRQGDSYEQY
TRBJ2-7 | TRBV11-3 | NA | ASSRVGSYEQY
TRBJ2-7 | TRBV5-5 | NA | ASSLEAGRYEQY
TRBJ1-2 | TRBV2 | NA | ASSRTGGNYGYT
TRBJ1-3 | TRBV7-2 | NA | ASSLTGTAGNTIY
TRBJ1-1 | TRBV7-2 | NA | ASSLSKGQGEAF
TRBJ2-7 | TRBV5-1 | NA | ASREDRSYEQY
TRBJ2-7 | TRBV18 | once | ASSRGTGSYEQY
TRBJ2-7 | TRBV19 | NA | ASSTSVRGYYEQY
TRBJ1-4 | TRBV5-6 | NA | ASSLVGRLKLF
TRBJ1-2 | TRBV6-4 | NA | ASSVLGAPDYGYT
TRBJ2-7 | TRBV19 | once | ASMKTTTSYEQY
TRBJ2-1 | TRBV7-2 | NA | ASSLTGQSYNEQF
TRBJ1-1 | TRBV10-3 | NA | AISKDTDTEAF